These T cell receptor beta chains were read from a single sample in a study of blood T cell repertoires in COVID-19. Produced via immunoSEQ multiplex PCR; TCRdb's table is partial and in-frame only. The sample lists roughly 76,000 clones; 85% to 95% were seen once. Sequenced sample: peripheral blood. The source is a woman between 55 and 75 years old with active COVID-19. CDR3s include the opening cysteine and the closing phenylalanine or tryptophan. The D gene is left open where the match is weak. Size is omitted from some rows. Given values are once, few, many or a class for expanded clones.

CARPTGGVGTGELFF	TGCGCCCGCCCCACGGGGGGAGTGGGGACCGGGGAGCTGTTTTTT	TRBD2	-	TRBV5-1	TRBJ2-2
CASSYSLDRSEAFF	TGTGCCAGCAGTTACTCTCTGGACAGGTCTGAAGCTTTCTTT	TRBD1	-	TRBV27	TRBJ1-1
CASSQGTADQETQYF	TGCGCCAGCAGCCAAGGGACAGCGGACCAAGAGACCCAGTACTTC	-	-	TRBV4-1	TRBJ2-5
CASSVDSGSYYEQYF	TGTGCCAGCAGCGTAGACAGCGGGAGTTACTACGAGCAGTACTTC	TRBD2	-	TRBV9	TRBJ2-7
CASSLSARTGTTRTDTQYF	TGTGCCAGCAGCTTATCCGCCCGGACAGGGACCACCCGCACAGATACGCAGTATTTT	TRBD1	-	TRBV7-2	TRBJ2-3
CASSTTKREGYNEQFF	TGTGCCAGCAGCACCACCAAGCGGGAGGGGTACAATGAGCAGTTCTTC	TRBD2	-	TRBV7-9	TRBJ2-1
CASSLTAGDTDTQYF	TGTGCCAGCAGCTTGACAGCGGGAGACACAGATACGCAGTATTTT	TRBD2	-	TRBV5-4	TRBJ2-3
CASSQERLAGTTDTQYF	TGTGCCAGCAGCCAAGAAAGGCTAGCGGGAACCACAGATACGCAGTATTTT	TRBD2	-	TRBV3-1/TRBV3-2	TRBJ2-3
CASSSIQGSPQHF	TGTGCCAGCAGTTCCATCCAGGGATCACCCCAGCATTTT	-	-	TRBV28	TRBJ1-5
CASSGMGQGLDQPQHF	TGTGCCAGCAGTGGGATGGGACAGGGTTTGGATCAGCCCCAGCATTTT	TRBD1	-	TRBV2	TRBJ1-5
CASSLMQGASAFF	TGCGCCAGCAGCTTGATGCAGGGGGCCTCGGCTTTCTTT	TRBD1	-	TRBV5-1	TRBJ1-1
CATSRDLSTGELFF	TGTGCCACCAGCAGAGATTTGAGCACCGGGGAGCTGTTTTTT	-	-	TRBV15	TRBJ2-2
CASRGGSEAFF	TGTGCCAGCAGGGGGGGATCTGAAGCTTTCTTT	-	-	TRBV3-1/TRBV3-2	TRBJ1-1
CASRPARGAEAFF	TGTGCCAGTAGGCCGGCGCGGGGGGCTGAAGCTTTCTTT	-	-	TRBV19	TRBJ1-1
CASSLDGLNYGYTF	TGTGCCAGCAGCTTGGACGGTCTTAACTATGGCTACACCTTC	-	-	TRBV5-6	TRBJ1-2
CASSQGPDQTQYF	TGTGCCAGCAGCCAGGGCCCGGATCAGACCCAGTACTTC	-	-	TRBV3-1/TRBV3-2	TRBJ2-5
CAWSVLSGNTIYF	TGTGCCTGGAGTGTACTCTCTGGAAACACCATATATTTT	-	-	TRBV30	TRBJ1-3
CASSLRGGSGNTIYF	TGTGCCAGCAGCCTCAGGGGCGGCTCTGGAAACACCATATATTTT	-	-	TRBV3-1/TRBV3-2	TRBJ1-3
CASSPSEKLFF	TGTGCCAGCTCACCAAGCGAAAAACTGTTTTTT	-	-	TRBV18	TRBJ1-4
CASSQARGGTQYF	TGTGCCAGCAGCCAAGCGAGAGGGGGGACCCAGTACTTC	-	-	TRBV3-1/TRBV3-2	TRBJ2-5
CAIRPRDTNSPLHF	TGTGCCATCAGGCCCCGGGACACTAATTCACCCCTCCACTTT	-	once	TRBV10-3	TRBJ1-6
CASSTQGEQYF	TGTGCCAGCAGCACGCAGGGGGAGCAGTACTTC	-	-	TRBV11-3	TRBJ2-7
CASSSRDRVSEAFF	TGTGCCAGCAGTTCCCGGGACAGGGTCTCTGAAGCTTTCTTT	TRBD1	-	TRBV2	TRBJ1-1
CASTGTGSDYGYTF	TGTGCCAGCACTGGGACAGGGTCGGACTATGGCTACACCTTC	TRBD1	-	TRBV2	TRBJ1-2
CASQQTGKGRRQPQHF	TGTGCCAGCCAGCAGACAGGGAAAGGTCGGAGGCAGCCCCAGCATTTT	TRBD1	few	TRBV27	TRBJ1-5
CASRGGQGDQPQHF	TGTGCCAGCAGGGGGGGACAGGGTGATCAGCCCCAGCATTTT	TRBD1	few	TRBV6-5	TRBJ1-5